The clone carrying this T cell receptor (beta chain) was picked up a small number of times. Its specificity is unknown. TCRdb reanalysed the 5' RACE reads using MiXCR and keeps one entry per CDR3 protein. This table has tens of thousands of distinct CDR3 sequences, roughly 28% appearing once. CD25-based Treg depletion was applied to purified naive CD4+ T cells. Study-wide findings and caveats: The larger cohort examined one V-J beta rearrangement, not whole repertoires. Tumor Treg TCRs overlapped most with tumor naive CD4+ cells. The TCR gene usage of tumor memory CD4+ T cells clustered together with blood and lymph node memory CD4+ cells and with lymph node naive CD4+ cells.

Trimming removed 6 bases at V and 5 bases at J, with 16 bases between. CDR1 is SQVTM, CDR2 ANQGSEA, per germline. The CDR3 is 13 residues long. The V gene is TRBV29-1, the J gene TRBJ2-5; perhaps TRBD1 as D (5 bases). Sequencing was performed on naive CD4+ T cells sorted from blood. Subset: naive CD4+ T cells, CD4+CD45RA+CD25-. The receptor comes from a female donor with breast cancer. CDR3 in DNA: TGCAGCGTCGCACTTCAGGGAATTGAGACCCAGTACTTC. Residues: CSVALQGIETQYF.